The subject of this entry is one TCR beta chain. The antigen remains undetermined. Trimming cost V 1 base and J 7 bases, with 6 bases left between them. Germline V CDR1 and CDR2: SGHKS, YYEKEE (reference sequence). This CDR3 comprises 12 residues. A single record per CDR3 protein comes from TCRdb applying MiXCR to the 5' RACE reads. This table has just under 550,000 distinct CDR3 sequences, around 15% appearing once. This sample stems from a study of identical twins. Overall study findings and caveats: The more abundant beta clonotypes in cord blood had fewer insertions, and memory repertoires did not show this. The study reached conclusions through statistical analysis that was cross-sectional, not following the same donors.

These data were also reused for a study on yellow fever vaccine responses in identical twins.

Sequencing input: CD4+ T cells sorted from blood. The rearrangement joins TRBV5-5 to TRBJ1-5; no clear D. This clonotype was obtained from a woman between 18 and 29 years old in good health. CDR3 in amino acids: CASSLSGQPQHF. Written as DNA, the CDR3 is TGTGCCAGCAGCTTGAGCGGGCAGCCCCAGCATTTT.